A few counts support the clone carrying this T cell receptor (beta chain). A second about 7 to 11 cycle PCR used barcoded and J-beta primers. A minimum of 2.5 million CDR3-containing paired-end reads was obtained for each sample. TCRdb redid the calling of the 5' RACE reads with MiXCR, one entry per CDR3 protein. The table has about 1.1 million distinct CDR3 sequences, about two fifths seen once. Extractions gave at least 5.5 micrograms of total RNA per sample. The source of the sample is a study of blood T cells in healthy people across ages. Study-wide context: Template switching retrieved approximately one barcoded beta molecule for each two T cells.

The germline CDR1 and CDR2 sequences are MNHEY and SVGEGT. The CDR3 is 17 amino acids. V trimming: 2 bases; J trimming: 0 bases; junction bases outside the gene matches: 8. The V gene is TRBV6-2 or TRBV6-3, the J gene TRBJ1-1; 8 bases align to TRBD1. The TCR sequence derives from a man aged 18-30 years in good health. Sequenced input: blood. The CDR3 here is CASSYPQGTGLNTEAFF. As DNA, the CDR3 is TGTGCCAGCAGTTACCCTCAAGGGACAGGATTGAACACTGAAGCTTTCTTT.